The 17 T cell receptor beta chains below were found in one sample sequenced in a study of blood T cell repertoires in COVID-19. Generated by immunoSEQ multiplex PCR, the TCRdb table keeps only in-frame clones and is missing some. In the table there are some 160,000 clones, 60% to 80% of which are singletons. The sample consisted of peripheral blood. The receptors shown here come from a man aged 45-65 years with active or convalescent COVID-19.

This clone was recorded once. The chain employs TRBV10-2 and TRBJ1-5; D is perhaps TRBD1 (5 bases). The CDR3 runs 15 residues. V lost 0 bases and J 7 bases, leaving 13 bases between the germline ends. CDR1 is WSHSY and CDR2 is SAAADI in the germline V gene. The CDR3 protein is CASSESTAGRQPQHF. CDR3 DNA: TGCGCCAGCAGTGAGTCGACGGCAGGGCGGCAGCCCCAGCATTTT.

This clone was detected a few times. V gene TRBV11-2 combines with J gene TRBJ2-1, with 8 bases fitting TRBD1. The junction had 10 bases not matched to a gene; V was cut back by 1 base and J by 8 bases. In germline, CDR1 is SGHAT, CDR2 FQNNGV. The CDR3 is 16 amino acids. The CDR3 is CASSLGVLDRDYEQFF. CDR3 DNA: TGTGCCAGCAGCTTAGGTGTTCTGGACAGGGATTATGAGCAGTTCTTC.

This clone was detected a few times. CDR3 coding DNA: TGTGCCAGCAGCCTCGGACTAGCGGGAGGAGAGACCCAGTACTTC. This sequence encodes CASSLGLAGGETQYF. This sequence joins TRBV3-1 (or the pseudogene TRBV3-2) and TRBJ2-5; 14 bases map to TRBD2. CDR1 LGHDT and CDR2 YNNKEL come from the germline V gene (reference sequence). Trimming at V came to 4 bases and at J to 4 bases, leaving 2 bases not matched to a gene. This CDR3 contains 15 residues.

The V and J genes are TRBV19 and TRBJ2-5; D gene ambiguous. This CDR3 has 11 amino acids. Germline values: CDR1 LNHDA, CDR2 SQIVND (reference sequence). The V end lost 8 bases, the J end lost 1 base, and 5 bases lay between the germline ends. CDR3 sequence (DNA): TGTGCCAGTTCGGGCCAAGAGACCCAGTACTTC. It yields the protein CASSGQETQYF.

V is TRBV30 and J is TRBJ1-1; TRBD1 might be the D (6 bases). Trimming took 7 bases from V and 4 from J, leaving 13 bases between them. The V gene's germline CDR1 is GTSNPN and CDR2 SVGIG (reference sequence). The CDR3 sequence is 12 residues long. This CDR3 is CASQQGVTEAFF. In nucleotides, the CDR3 is TGTGCCTCCCAACAGGGTGTCACTGAAGCTTTCTTT.

Notes on this clone: Other DNA sequences in this specimen translate into the identical CDR3. The gene calls are TRBV7-3 and TRBJ1-1, with 8 bases matching TRBD1. Trimming removed 2 bases from V and 5 bases from J; junction bases left unmatched: 4. Germline V gene sequence: CDR1 SGHTA, CDR2 FQGTGA. This CDR3 contains 14 residues. CDR3 sequence reads: CASSLQGARTEAFF. The CDR3 DNA reads TGTGCCAGCAGCTTACAGGGGGCGCGAACTGAAGCTTTCTTT.

The chain employs TRBV5-6 and TRBJ1-1; D gene uncertain. Trimming took off 1 base at V and 5 bases at J, with 15 bases between the two ends. Germline V gene data show CDR1 as SGHDT and CDR2 as YYEEEE. The CDR3 runs 15 residues. CDR3 residues: CASSLFHILETEAFF. The DNA for the CDR3 is TGTGCCAGCAGCTTGTTTCACATCCTGGAGACTGAAGCTTTCTTT.

The J gene is TRBJ1-2, the V gene TRBV28; D may be TRBD1 (6 bases). Germline loops: CDR1 MDHEN, CDR2 SYDVKM. Trimming removed 1 base from V and 4 bases from J, with 16 bases in between. CDR3 size: 16 residues. The CDR3 coding sequence is TGTGCCAGCAGTTTATCGGGACACACAACGACCTATGGCTACACCTTC. Translation: CASSLSGHTTTYGYTF.

This clone was seen more than once but under ten times. V is TRBV7-3 and J is TRBJ1-2; possibly TRBD1 for D (5 bases). The length of the CDR3 is 14 residues. CDR1 and CDR2 from the germline V gene are SGHTA and FQGTGA. Trimming cost V 1 base and J 8 bases, with 14 bases left between them. The CDR3 bases are TGTGCCAGCAGCTTAAATGGAGGGGATCAGGGCTACACCTTC. The encoded protein is CASSLNGGDQGYTF.

The chain employs TRBV6-6 and TRBJ1-6; 9 bases line up with TRBD1. The V segment lost 5 bases and the J segment 1 base; nucleotides outside the gene matches: 6. This CDR3 spans 17 amino acids. Germline V CDR1 and CDR2: MNHNY, SVGAGI (reference sequence). This CDR3 reads CASSLYRGRSYNSPLHF. The CDR3 DNA follows: TGTGCCAGCAGTCTTTACAGGGGGCGATCCTATAATTCACCCCTCCACTTT.

The CDR3 coding sequence is TGCGCCAGCAGCCCCTCGAGTGCCCAAGAGACCCAGTACTTC. Translation gives CASSPSSAQETQYF. This chain links TRBV5-1 with TRBJ2-5; D unclear. Trimming pared 4 bases from V and 1 base from J, leaving 11 bases between. Germline V lookup: CDR1 SGHRS, CDR2 YFSETQ. The CDR3 extends over 14 amino acids.

The chain joins TRBV7-9 to TRBJ1-2; unclear D gene. Germline V lookup: CDR1 SEHNR, CDR2 FQNEAQ (reference sequence). The CDR3 is 13 amino acids. With 4 bases removed from V and 2 bases from J, the gap between germline ends came to 8 bases. For the CDR3, the DNA is TGTGCCAGCAGCTCCGACGGGAACTATGGCTACACCTTC. Translating it yields CASSSDGNYGYTF.

The chain joins TRBV27 to TRBJ2-7; TRBD2 matches 14 bases. Trimming removed 6 bases from V and 3 bases from J; junction bases left unmatched: 7. The germline CDR1 and CDR2 sequences are MNHEY and SMNVEV (reference sequence). This CDR3 has 16 residues. The chain's CDR3 is CASSRGLAGELYEQYF. CDR3 in DNA: TGTGCCAGCAGCCGGGGACTAGCGGGAGAACTCTACGAGCAGTACTTC.

V is TRBV24-1 and J is TRBJ2-5; 7 nucleotides agree with TRBD1. Germline values: CDR1 KGHDR, CDR2 SFDVKD. The CDR3 is 17 amino acids. V shed 1 base, J shed 1 base, and the junction held 8 bases outside the gene matches. The CDR3 is CATSDFGSRGSQETQYF. CDR3 nucleotides: TGTGCCACCAGTGATTTCGGCTCCAGGGGGTCCCAAGAGACCCAGTACTTC.

V and J are TRBV19 and TRBJ2-5, with TRBD2 matching over 9 bases. After removal of 4 bases from V and 2 bases from J, the junction contained 5 bases not matched to a gene. Looked up from germline, CDR1 is LNHDA and CDR2 is SQIVND (reference sequence). CDR3 length: 15 amino acids. The CDR3 DNA reads as TGTGCCAGTAGTACTCTAGCGGGGCAACAAGAGACCCAGTACTTC. Its protein is CASSTLAGQQETQYF.

Only one count was recorded for this clone. V is TRBV19 and J is TRBJ2-3; 9 positions match TRBD2. The CDR3 runs 16 residues. In germline, CDR1 is LNHDA, CDR2 SQIVND (reference sequence). With V trimmed by 3 bases and J by 5 bases, 9 bases remained unmatched. CDR3 amino acids: CASSIFGGREVDTQYF. CDR3 DNA: TGTGCCAGTAGTATCTTCGGCGGGAGGGAGGTAGATACGCAGTATTTT.

The V and J genes are TRBV6-5 and TRBJ2-7; 9 positions agree with TRBD1. The germline V gene encodes CDR1 MNHEY and CDR2 SVGAGI. Trimming took 6 bases from V and 3 from J; bases not matched to a gene: 9. This CDR3 contains 15 residues. CDR3 in amino acids: CASSPLGQGLYEQYF. DNA for the CDR3: TGTGCCAGCAGCCCCTTGGGACAGGGTCTCTACGAGCAGTACTTC.